These 6 T cell receptor beta chains share one sample of origin, sequenced in a study of T cells in Graves' hyperthyroidism and ophthalmopathy. RNA transcripts served as the template for amplifying TCR beta CDR3 regions. First-round RT-PCR with HTBI primers amplified the TCR CDR3 region. TCRdb ran MiXCR on the multiplex PCR reads and lists one entry per CDR3 protein. The sample includes about 420,000 distinct CDR3 sequences, 15% to 18% seen only once; the top ten take approximately 7.5%. The source material was blood. These TCRs come from a woman under 30 with Graves' hyperthyroidism.

In this sample, this clonotype turned up many times. The chain is built from TRBV12-3 or TRBV12-4 and TRBJ2-2; D not certain. This CDR3 is built from 14 residues. V was pared by 3 bases and J by 4 bases, with 9 bases between. The CDR3 nucleotides read TGTGCCAGCAGTTTCTCCAGGCTCACCGGGGAGCTGTTTTTT. As protein: CASSFSRLTGELFF.

In this sample, this clonotype turned up many times. The genes are TRBV25-1 and TRBJ1-6; D is unresolved. Germline loops: CDR1 MGHDK, CDR2 SYGVNS. CDR3 length equals 14 residues. Between the trimmed V and J ends, which lost 2 bases and 5 bases, there was a span of 7 bases. The DNA of the CDR3 is TGTGCCAGCAGTGAAGCAGGAGATAATTCACCCCTCCACTTT. Translating it yields CASSEAGDNSPLHF.

This clonotype occurred many times. This chain joins TRBV30 and TRBJ2-7; the D gene is possibly TRBD1 (6 bases). Looked up from germline, CDR1 is GTSNPN and CDR2 is SVGIG (reference sequence). This CDR3 has 15 amino acids. V gave up 3 bases and J gave up 2 bases, with 17 bases separating them. This CDR3 reads CAWSDLGTSTYEQYF. In nucleotides, the CDR3 is TGTGCCTGGAGCGACCTCGGGACATCCACCTACGAGCAGTACTTC.

This clonotype was observed a few times. A read error is possible here, since a much larger clone lies one base away. The chain employs TRBV9 and TRBJ2-1, with 12 bases aligning to TRBD2. The CDR3 has 15 residues. The germline V gene has CDR1 SGDLS and CDR2 YYNGEE. The V gene end was trimmed by 1 base and the J gene end by 9 bases; junction bases not matched to a gene: 5. Here the CDR3 reads CASSVSLAGGGEQFF. CDR3 nucleotide sequence: TGTGCCAGCAGCGTATCCCTAGCGGGGGGGGGTGAGCAGTTCTTC.

The rearrangement joins TRBV2 to TRBJ2-7; 7 bases align to TRBD2. The junction had 14 bases not matched to a gene; V was cut back by 11 bases and J by 1 base. CDR1 SNHLY and CDR2 FYNNEI come from the germline V gene. CDR3 length equals 15 residues. CDR3 region: CAARGGNELSYEQYF. The CDR3, as DNA: TGTGCCGCACGGGGAGGGAACGAACTTTCCTACGAGCAGTACTTC.

At least ten counts were recorded for this clonotype. The V and J genes are TRBV10-3 and TRBJ1-2; D perhaps matches TRBD1 (5 bases). The CDR3 is made up of 13 amino acids. From germline, CDR1 is ENHRY and CDR2 SYGVKD. V lost 3 bases and J lost 6, with 11 bases in between. The CDR3 sequence: CAISERGENGYTF. The CDR3 DNA sequence: TGTGCCATCAGTGAAAGAGGGGAAAATGGCTACACCTTC.